This is a list of T cell receptor beta chains from one sample in a study of spatial heterogeneity in lung cancer. TCRdb reprocessed the 5' RACE reads with MiXCR, giving one entry per CDR3 protein. The repertoire includes some 10,000 distinct CDR3 sequences, around 23% of them detected once, and around two fifths sits in the top ten. The sequences come from PBMCs, collected at follow-up. These receptors were collected from a male donor with early-stage non-small cell lung cancer. Each CDR3 is given with its conserved first and last residue. Each record gives: clone size, D gene, J gene, V gene, CDR3 protein, CDR3 DNA. D genes are given only for firm matches. Clone size is given for some rows only: seen once, a few or many times, or a class if the clone is expanded.

many	TRBD2	TRBJ2-5	TRBV28	CASSSEGRVEETQYF	TGTGCCAGCAGTTCTGAAGGGAGGGTCGAAGAGACCCAGTACTTC
-	-	TRBJ2-1	TRBV7-3	CASSLSGTYNEQFF	TGTGCCAGCAGCTTAAGCGGGACGTACAATGAGCAGTTCTTC
few	-	TRBJ1-1	TRBV7-8	CASSSLTGPLVNTEAFF	TGTGCCAGCAGCTCACTTACAGGGCCCCTCGTGAACACTGAAGCTTTCTTT
-	TRBD1	TRBJ2-7	TRBV6-2/TRBV6-3	CASILGTGSHEQYF	TGTGCCAGCATCCTCGGGACAGGGTCCCACGAGCAGTACTTC
many	-	TRBJ2-2	TRBV7-2	CASSLLGGVSTGELFF	TGTGCCAGCAGCTTATTAGGTGGGGTTAGCACCGGGGAGCTGTTTTTT
many	-	TRBJ2-3	TRBV7-2	CASSLAPGGAGTDTQYF	TGTGCCAGCAGCTTAGCGCCAGGTGGGGCCGGCACAGATACGCAGTATTTT
medium-sized	TRBD2	TRBJ2-1	TRBV4-1	CASSPSGSPGEQFF	TGCGCCAGCAGCCCTAGCGGGAGTCCGGGGGAGCAGTTCTTC
few	-	TRBJ2-1	TRBV12-3/TRBV12-4	CASSLPQGYNEQFF	TGTGCCAGCAGTTTACCGCAGGGTTACAATGAGCAGTTCTTC
many	TRBD2	TRBJ2-3	TRBV20-1	CSASRDYRTDTQYF	TGCAGTGCTTCCCGGGACTACCGCACAGATACGCAGTATTTT
-	-	TRBJ2-7	TRBV3-1	CASSHKGLRDEQYF	TGTGCCAGCAGCCACAAGGGACTGAGGGACGAGCAGTACTTC
medium-sized	TRBD1	TRBJ2-5	TRBV30	CAWNRGRRQETQYF	TGTGCCTGGAATAGGGGGCGCCGGCAAGAGACCCAGTACTTC
-	TRBD2	TRBJ2-3	TRBV30	CAWSGGMTSGSTDTQYF	TGTGCCTGGAGTGGAGGTATGACTAGCGGTAGCACAGATACGCAGTATTTT
many	TRBD1	TRBJ2-1	TRBV9	CASSVVGGGSYNEQFF	TGTGCCAGCAGCGTAGTAGGGGGCGGGTCCTACAATGAGCAGTTCTTC
few	-	TRBJ1-5	TRBV20-1	CSASYGDSNQPQHF	TGCAGTGCTAGTTACGGAGATAGCAATCAGCCCCAGCATTTT
-	TRBD2	TRBJ2-7	TRBV29-1	CSAPGAGGEQYF	TGCAGCGCCCCCGGGGCGGGGGGCGAGCAGTACTTC
many	TRBD2	TRBJ2-1	TRBV20-1	CSARDLGTSGGGSYNEQFF	TGCAGTGCTAGAGATCTAGGGACTAGCGGGGGGGGCTCCTACAATGAGCAGTTCTTC
-	TRBD1	TRBJ2-1	TRBV7-6	CASSLAGTGNEQFF	TGTGCCAGCAGCTTAGCCGGGACAGGGAATGAGCAGTTCTTC
-	TRBD2	TRBJ2-3	TRBV29-1	CSVGNYGLAGTDTQYF	TGCAGCGTTGGGAACTATGGTCTAGCGGGCACAGATACGCAGTATTTT
few	-	TRBJ2-1	TRBV28	CASSLLHREGINEQFF	TGTGCCAGCAGTCTCCTCCACAGGGAGGGTATAAATGAGCAGTTCTTC
-	TRBD1	TRBJ2-5	TRBV6-2/TRBV6-3	CATFVTGTGQETQYF	TGTGCCACATTCGTGACAGGGACAGGCCAAGAGACCCAGTACTTC
few	-	TRBJ1-6	TRBV12-3/TRBV12-4	CASIGGPTSYNSPLHF	TGTGCCAGCATTGGAGGGCCGACCTCCTATAATTCACCCCTCCACTTT
-	-	TRBJ1-5	TRBV7-2	CASSPPGTLLGQPQHF	TGTGCCAGCAGCCCTCCCGGGACACTCTTGGGGCAGCCCCAGCATTTT
medium-sized	-	TRBJ1-6	TRBV2	CASSEAGFSPLHF	TGTGCCAGCAGTGAAGCGGGTTTTTCACCCCTCCACTTT
medium-sized	-	TRBJ1-1	TRBV28	CASSFRREEAFF	TGTGCCAGCAGTTTCCGGCGGGAGGAAGCTTTCTTT
many	TRBD2	TRBJ2-5	TRBV6-1	CASSPTSGGPPYF	TGTGCCAGCAGTCCCACTAGCGGGGGCCCCCCGTACTTC